The present entry profiles one T cell receptor (beta chain) with its context. This sample was included in a study of control samples from healthy donors and cancer patients. Repertoires were generated with immunoSEQ multiplex PCR, while TCRdb's copy carries only in-frame clones and drops some. The sample has about 75,000 clones; 94% are singletons. The CDR3 runs 15 residues. The germline CDR1 and CDR2 sequences are WNHNN and SYGVQD (reference sequence). V dropped 2 bases and J dropped 7; count of bases not matched to a gene: 9. The chain recombines TRBV10-1 with TRBJ2-7; 9 bases map to TRBD2. The clonotype comes from a woman aged 40 to 50 in good health. Specimen: blood. CDR3 region: CASSEVQGLAREQYF. The DNA for the CDR3 is TGCGCCAGCAGTGAGGTACAAGGACTAGCGCGGGAGCAGTACTTC.